This T cell receptor beta chain was identified in a study of cytomegalovirus exposure and HLA in healthy donors. The germline V gene encodes CDR1 MDHEN and CDR2 SYDVKM. The CDR3 totals 15 residues. Both 60 Vbeta primers and 13 Jbeta primers went into the PCR. Sequenced by immunoSEQ multiplex PCR; TCRdb stores in-frame clones only, minus some. The table lists 130,000 to 150,000 clones. Notes on this clone: Its antigen is undetermined.

Study-wide results and caveats: In a later analysis, donors in an Asian-associated ancestry cluster reportedly had fewer N-insertions in productive TCRs than the cohort mean.

This receptor was identified in a male donor in good health and CMV-seronegative. Sequencing was performed on PBMCs. The chain carries TRBV28 and TRBJ2-5; 7 bases are shared with TRBD1. The J call is doubtful: the DNA matches TRBJ2-7 better. CDR3 sequence reads: CASKPLDRDTYEQYF. The DNA for the CDR3 is TGTGCCAGCAAGCCATTAGACAGGGACACCTACGAGCAGTACTTC.